This T cell receptor beta chain was documented in a study of OX40 agonist ivuxolimab in advanced cancers. The wider study: The patients got ivuxolimab, which is an agonistic anti-OX40 (CD134) antibody. General study results and limits: Normalized T-cell clonal expansion was also low in some nonresponders.

The method was immunoSEQ multiplex PCR; TCRdb's version includes in-frame clones alone and lacks a portion of them. The sample lists around 62,000 clones, around 85% occurring once. There are 13 residues in the CDR3. Germline CDR1 SGHVS, CDR2 FNYEAQ. V was clipped by 10 bases and J by 4 bases; unmatched bases: 8. Comment on this clone: The target antigen is unknown.

Sequenced here: CD4+ or CD8+ T cells sorted from blood, sampled in a trial of the OX40 agonist ivuxolimab. This chain connects TRBV7-6 to TRBJ2-3; 7 positions agree with TRBD2. This receptor was obtained from an adult with an advanced solid tumor such as melanoma, head and neck, liver or kidney cancer. The CDR3 DNA is TGTGCCACATTAGCGGCGGGGGCAGATACGCAGTATTTT. It encodes CATLAAGADTQYF.